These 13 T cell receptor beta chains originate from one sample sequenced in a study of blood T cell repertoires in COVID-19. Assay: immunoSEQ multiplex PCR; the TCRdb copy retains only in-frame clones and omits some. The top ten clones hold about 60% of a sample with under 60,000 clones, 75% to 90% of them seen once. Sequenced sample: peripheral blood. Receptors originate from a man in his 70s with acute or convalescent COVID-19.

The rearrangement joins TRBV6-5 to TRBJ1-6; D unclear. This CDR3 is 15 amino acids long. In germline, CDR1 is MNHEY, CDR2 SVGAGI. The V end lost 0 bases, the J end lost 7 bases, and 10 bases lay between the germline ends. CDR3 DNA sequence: TGTGCCAGCAGTTACTCCGGGGTCAGCAATTCACCCCTCCACTTT. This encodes CASSYSGVSNSPLHF.

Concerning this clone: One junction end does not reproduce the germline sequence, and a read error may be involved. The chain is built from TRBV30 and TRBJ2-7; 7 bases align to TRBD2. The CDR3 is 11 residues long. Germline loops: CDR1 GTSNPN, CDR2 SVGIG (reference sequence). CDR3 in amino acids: CAWRLSGAPNF. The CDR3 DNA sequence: TGTGCCTGGAGGCTAAGCGGGGCCCCAAACTTC.

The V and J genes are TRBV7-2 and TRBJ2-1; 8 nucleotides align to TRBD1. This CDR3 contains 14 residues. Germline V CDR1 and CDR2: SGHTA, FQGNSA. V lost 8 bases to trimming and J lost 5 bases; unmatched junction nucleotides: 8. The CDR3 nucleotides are TGTGCCAGCTCCGGACAGGGAACTAACAATGAGCAGTTCTTC. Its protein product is CASSGQGTNNEQFF.

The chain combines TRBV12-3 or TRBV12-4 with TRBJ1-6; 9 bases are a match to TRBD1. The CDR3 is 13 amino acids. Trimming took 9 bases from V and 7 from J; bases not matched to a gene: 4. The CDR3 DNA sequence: TGTGCCAGTGGACAGGGGTGGAATTCACCCCTCCACTTT. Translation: CASGQGWNSPLHF.

The CDR3 region has the DNA TGCGCCAGCAGCCAAGGGAGGGCTAGCGGGTTGTACAATGAGCAGTTCTTC. Translated, it gives CASSQGRASGLYNEQFF. This chain joins TRBV4-1 and TRBJ2-1, with 8 bases aligning to TRBD2. The CDR3 loop spans 17 amino acids. Germline values: CDR1 MGHRA, CDR2 YSYEKL. After removal of 1 base from V and 4 bases from J, the junction contained 9 bases not matched to a gene.

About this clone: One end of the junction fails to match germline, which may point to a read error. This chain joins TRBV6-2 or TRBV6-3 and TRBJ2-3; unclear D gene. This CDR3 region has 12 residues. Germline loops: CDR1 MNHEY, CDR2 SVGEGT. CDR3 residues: CASSYLADTQYF. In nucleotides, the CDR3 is TGTGCCAGCAGCTACTTAGCAGATACGCAGTATTTT.

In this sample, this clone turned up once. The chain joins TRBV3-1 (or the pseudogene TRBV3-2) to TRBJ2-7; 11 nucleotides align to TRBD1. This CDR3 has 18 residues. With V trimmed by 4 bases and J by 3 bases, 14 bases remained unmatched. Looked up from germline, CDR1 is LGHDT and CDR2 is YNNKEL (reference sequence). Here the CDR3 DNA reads TGTGCCAGCAGCCCCCGAGGGACAGGGGGGTCCCTTAGCTACGAGCAGTACTTC. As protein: CASSPRGTGGSLSYEQYF.

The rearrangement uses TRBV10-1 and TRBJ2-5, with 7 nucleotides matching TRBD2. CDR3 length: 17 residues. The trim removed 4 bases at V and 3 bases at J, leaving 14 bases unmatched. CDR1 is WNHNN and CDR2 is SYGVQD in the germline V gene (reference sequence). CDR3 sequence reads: CASSGLLSRGTEETQYF. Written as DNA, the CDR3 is TGCGCCAGCAGTGGGCTCCTCTCGCGGGGGACGGAAGAGACCCAGTACTTC.

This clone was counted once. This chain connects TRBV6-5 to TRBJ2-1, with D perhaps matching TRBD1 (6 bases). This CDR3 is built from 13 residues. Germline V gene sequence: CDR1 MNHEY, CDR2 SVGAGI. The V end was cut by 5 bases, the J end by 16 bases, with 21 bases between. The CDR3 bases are TGTGCCAGCAGTAACCCCTCCAGGGGAGATGGCTTCTTC. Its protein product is CASSNPSRGDGFF.

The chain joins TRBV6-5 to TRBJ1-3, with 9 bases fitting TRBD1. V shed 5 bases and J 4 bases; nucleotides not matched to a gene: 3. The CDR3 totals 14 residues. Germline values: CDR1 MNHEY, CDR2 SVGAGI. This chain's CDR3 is CASSPGTGGNTIYF. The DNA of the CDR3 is TGTGCCAGCAGTCCCGGGACAGGGGGAAACACCATATATTTT.

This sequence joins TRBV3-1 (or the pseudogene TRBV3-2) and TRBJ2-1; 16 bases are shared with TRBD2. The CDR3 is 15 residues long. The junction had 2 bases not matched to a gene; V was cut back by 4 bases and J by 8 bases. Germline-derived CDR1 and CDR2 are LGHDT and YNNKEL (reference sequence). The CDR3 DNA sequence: TGTGCCAGCAGCCCGGGACTAGCGGGGGGGTATGAGCAGTTCTTC. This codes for CASSPGLAGGYEQFF.

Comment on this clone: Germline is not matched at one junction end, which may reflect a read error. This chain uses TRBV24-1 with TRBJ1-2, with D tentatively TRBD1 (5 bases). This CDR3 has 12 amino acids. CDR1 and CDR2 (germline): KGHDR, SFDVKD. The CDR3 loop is CATSERDYGYTF. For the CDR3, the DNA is TGTGCCACCAGTGAACGGGACTACGGCTACACCTTC.

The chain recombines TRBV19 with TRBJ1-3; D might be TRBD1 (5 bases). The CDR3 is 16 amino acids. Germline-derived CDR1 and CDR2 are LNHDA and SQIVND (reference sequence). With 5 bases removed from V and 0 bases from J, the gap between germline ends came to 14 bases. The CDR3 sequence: CASSVPRGSSGNTIYF. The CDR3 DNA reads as TGTGCCAGTAGTGTCCCACGGGGGAGCTCTGGAAACACCATATATTTT.